Listed here is a single TCR beta chain. Antigen unknown. This record comes from a study of coeliac disease. Study outcomes and limitations: Lower clonality than controls marked TRB and TRG repertoires from active celiac intraepithelial and lamina propria samples.

Germline loops: CDR1 LGHNA, CDR2 YSLEER. V was clipped by 5 bases and J by 1 base; unmatched bases: 4. The CDR3 is made up of 14 amino acids. The protocol was immunoSEQ multiplex PCR, while the TCRdb copy is restricted to in-frame clones and leaves out a portion. The sample includes several thousand clones, around half seen only once; the top ten take more than 9.5%. This chain joins TRBV4-3 and TRBJ1-1; 7 bases are a match to TRBD1. This TCR came from a woman in her sixties or seventies with celiac disease. The sample taken for sequencing was intraepithelial lymphocytes from the gut. The CDR3, as DNA: TGCGCCAGCAGCTACAGGGGCCCGAACACTGAAGCTTTCTTT. Protein product: CASSYRGPNTEAFF.